The present TCR beta chain was sequenced within a study of blood T cell repertoires in COVID-19. Turning to the study itself: Sites across the United States, Italy and Spain contributed samples from acute and convalescent COVID-19. PBMCs, B-cell-depleted T cells, or T cells were the source of the cDNA or gDNA that made up the material.

Losses at the gene ends were 1 base for V and 4 bases for J; bases not matched to a gene: 4. This CDR3 has 16 amino acids. The V gene's germline CDR1 is SGHVS and CDR2 FQNEAQ. Study processing details: Reference gene primer amplification gave nucleated cell count estimates. The repertoire was sequenced with immunoSEQ multiplex PCR; TCRdb's copy has only in-frame clones and lacks some. V and J calls and clone size are those listed in that table; D and trimming were worked out from the DNA. Of about 190,000 clones in the sample, about 88% were seen once. The sequencing input was peripheral blood. This receptor was obtained from a man aged 25-45 years with acute or convalescent COVID-19. V gene TRBV7-8 combines with J gene TRBJ2-2; 9 bases align to TRBD1. The CDR3 region has the DNA TGTGCCAGCAGCTTAGAGGGGACAGGGATCACCGGGGAGCTGTTTTTT. Its translation: CASSLEGTGITGELFF.